The T cell receptor beta chain under discussion was sequenced for a study of T-cell reconstitution after alpha-beta-depleted transplantation in children. Findings and caveats of the study: From surviving recipient T cells and thymic progenitors came the high day-60 TCRbeta diversity observed in some patients. Newly made T cells mostly supplied T-cell counts and diversity one year after transplant.

Preparation of the TCRbeta library was carried out with unique molecular identifiers. Using its own MiXCR run on the PCR reads, TCRdb lists one record per CDR3 protein. The data hold about 460,000 distinct CDR3 sequences, with over 9.5% observed a single time. Of note for this clonotype: The antigen remains unidentified.

The clonotype was recovered from a child aged 2-9 years with inherited bone marrow failure, due to receive a stem cell transplant. The specimen was PBMCs, collected before TCRalphabeta/CD19-depleted stem cell transplant.

DNA for the CDR3: TGCGCCAGCAGCTTGGGCAGCGGGACGAACAATGAGCAGTTCTTC. Residues: CASSLGSGTNNEQFF. The chain is built from TRBV5-1 and TRBJ2-1; 7 nucleotides agree with TRBD2. The CDR3 extends over 15 amino acids. Germline V gene lookup returns CDR1 SGHRS and CDR2 YFSETQ. The ends lost 0 bases at V and 5 bases at J; junction bases unmatched: 5.